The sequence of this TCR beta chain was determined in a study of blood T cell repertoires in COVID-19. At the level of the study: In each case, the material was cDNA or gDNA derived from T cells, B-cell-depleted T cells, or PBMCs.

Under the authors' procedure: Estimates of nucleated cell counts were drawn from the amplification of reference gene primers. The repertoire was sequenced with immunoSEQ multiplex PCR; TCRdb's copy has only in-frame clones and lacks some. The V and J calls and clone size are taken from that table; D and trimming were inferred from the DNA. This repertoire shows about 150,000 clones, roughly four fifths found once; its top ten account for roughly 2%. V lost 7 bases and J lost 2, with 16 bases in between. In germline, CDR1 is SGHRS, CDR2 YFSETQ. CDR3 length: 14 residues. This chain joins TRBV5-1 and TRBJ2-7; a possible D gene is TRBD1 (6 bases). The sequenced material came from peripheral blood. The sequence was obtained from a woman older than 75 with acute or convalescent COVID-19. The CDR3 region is CASSLYRETYEQYF. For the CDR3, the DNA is TGCGCCAGCTCCCTTTACAGGGAAACCTACGAGCAGTACTTC.